This T cell receptor beta chain was recorded in a study of blood T cells in healthy people across ages. General study points: With age, beta diversity per million T cells declined roughly linearly, significantly by approximately 40.

A J-beta primer mix and a sample-barcoded 5' primer were used in a second PCR of roughly 6 to 12 cycles. TCRdb ran MiXCR on the 5' RACE reads and lists one entry per CDR3 protein. The sample has around 580,000 distinct CDR3 sequences; around half are singletons. A minimum of 7 million PBMCs was isolated per sample. At least ten counts were recorded for this clonotype. The antigen remains unidentified. The CDR3 covers 13 residues. V was shortened by 1 base and J by 6 bases, with 10 bases between the two germline ends. The TCR comes from an older man in good health. Sequencing input: blood. The rearrangement joins TRBV12-3 or TRBV12-4 to TRBJ2-7, with no clear D. CDR3 sequence reads: CASSLVAGSEQYF. In DNA form, the CDR3 reads TGTGCCAGCAGTTTAGTTGCCGGATCCGAGCAGTACTTC.